This T cell receptor beta chain came from a study of lymphopenia after photon versus proton radiotherapy. Clones were sequenced by immunoSEQ multiplex PCR, and TCRdb holds only the in-frame ones, with some missing. The data show roughly 53,000 clones, with around four fifths seen just once and just under 30% held by the top ten. Trimming took 4 bases from V and 0 from J, leaving 6 bases between them. CDR3 length: 13 amino acids. Germline values: CDR1 LNHDA, CDR2 SQIVND (reference sequence). The chain employs TRBV19 and TRBJ1-2, with D unresolved. The receptor comes from a man in his fifties or sixties with gastric cancer. The sample consisted of peripheral blood, taken from a patient treated with photon-based radiotherapy. The CDR3 bases are TGTGCCAGTAGTAACCCGGCTAACTATGGCTACACCTTC. Amino acid sequence: CASSNPANYGYTF.